This is a list of T cell receptor beta chains from one sample in a study of cytomegalovirus exposure and HLA in healthy donors. TCRdb keeps only in-frame clones here, not all; method: immunoSEQ multiplex PCR. The profile shows about 140,000 clones, approximately 82% of them singletons. Sequencing was carried out using PBMCs. The origin of the receptors is a woman between 40 and 50 years old in good health and CMV-seronegative. CDR3s include the opening cysteine and the closing phenylalanine or tryptophan. Fields, in order: V gene, D gene, clone size, J gene, CDR3 DNA, CDR3 protein. A D gene is named only where the DNA matches it firmly. Part of the rows lack a size; the others show once, few, many or a class for expanded clones.

V: TRBV5-6; D: TRBD2; size: .; J: TRBJ2-7; DNA: TGTGCCAGCAGCTTGACTAGCGGGTCCTACGAGCAGTACTTC; CDR3: CASSLTSGSYEQYF
V: TRBV6-1; D: .; size: .; J: TRBJ1-2; DNA: TGTGCCAGCGTTCCATCGGGGACGGGAGGTGGCTACACCTTC; CDR3: CASVPSGTGGGYTF
V: TRBV4-3; D: .; size: .; J: TRBJ2-3; DNA: TGCGCCAGCAGCCTAGAGTCAGGGAGGAAAGATACGCAGTATTTT; CDR3: CASSLESGRKDTQYF
V: TRBV21-1; D: .; size: once; J: TRBJ2-1; DNA: TGTGCCAGCAGCAAGTATCGTCATGAGCAGTTCTTC; CDR3: CASSKYRHEQFF
V: TRBV19; D: .; size: .; J: TRBJ2-7; DNA: TGTGCCAGTAGTGACCGGGGAGTCGAAGACGAGCAGTACTTC; CDR3: CASSDRGVEDEQYF
V: TRBV19; D: TRBD2; size: .; J: TRBJ2-3; DNA: TGTGCCAGTAGTCCCAGGGGTAGCGGGAGTCAAGCAGATACGCAGTATTTT; CDR3: CASSPRGSGSQADTQYF
V: TRBV7-9; D: .; size: .; J: TRBJ2-3; DNA: TGTGCCAGCAGCTCGCGAGGAGGGAGCACAGATACGCAGTATTTT; CDR3: CASSSRGGSTDTQYF
V: TRBV29-1; D: TRBD1; size: .; J: TRBJ1-2; DNA: TGCAGCGCCGGACAGGACTATGGCTACACCTTC; CDR3: CSAGQDYGYTF
V: TRBV9; D: TRBD1; size: .; J: TRBJ2-7; DNA: TGTGCCAGCAGCGTTGCCGGGACAGGGATGTACGAGCAGTACTTC; CDR3: CASSVAGTGMYEQYF
V: TRBV7-9; D: .; size: .; J: TRBJ1-3; DNA: TGTGCCAGCAGCCGTGACAGGATTCTTGGAAACACCATATATTTT; CDR3: CASSRDRILGNTIYF
V: TRBV7-2; D: TRBD1; size: once; J: TRBJ2-7; DNA: TGTGCCAGCAGCGTAGACAGGGGCCACGAGCAGTACTTC; CDR3: CASSVDRGHEQYF
V: TRBV7-9; D: TRBD2; size: few; J: TRBJ2-1; DNA: TGTGCCAGCAGTCACTGGACTAGCCCCAATGAGCAGTTCTTC; CDR3: CASSHWTSPNEQFF
V: TRBV6-6; D: .; size: .; J: TRBJ2-2; DNA: TGTGCCAGCAGTTTATCGGAAGTCCTCCTCGGGGGGGAGCTGTTTTTT; CDR3: CASSLSEVLLGGELFF
V: TRBV7-2; D: .; size: .; J: TRBJ1-4; DNA: TGTGCCAGCAGCCCTCAGGGTTTGAGTGAAAAACTGTTTTTT; CDR3: CASSPQGLSEKLFF
V: TRBV7-2; D: .; size: .; J: TRBJ1-3; DNA: TGTGCCAGCAGCGCCGGGACAACTACTGGAAACACCATATATTTT; CDR3: CASSAGTTTGNTIYF
V: TRBV18; D: .; size: once; J: TRBJ1-4; DNA: TGTGCCAGCTCACCACCGGGAGACGGTATAGAAAAACTGTTTTTT; CDR3: CASSPPGDGIEKLFF
V: TRBV5-6; D: .; size: .; J: TRBJ1-1; DNA: TGTGCCAGCAGCGAGGGGGTGGGCAGTTCCATGAACACTGAAGCTTTCTTT; CDR3: CASSEGVGSSMNTEAFF
V: TRBV6-5; D: .; size: few; J: TRBJ1-4; DNA: TGTGCCATACTACAGGGAGATGGGGAAAAACTGTTTTTT; CDR3: CAILQGDGEKLFF
V: TRBV5-1; D: TRBD1; size: .; J: TRBJ1-3; DNA: TGCGCCAGCAGCGAGGGACAGACTTTTTTTGGAAACACCATATATTTT; CDR3: CASSEGQTFFGNTIYF
V: TRBV7-2; D: TRBD2; size: .; J: TRBJ2-1; DNA: TGTGCCAGCAGCCGGACTAGCGGGGGTAATGAGCAGTTCTTC; CDR3: CASSRTSGGNEQFF
V: TRBV27; D: TRBD1; size: .; J: TRBJ2-7; DNA: TGTGCCAGCAGTTTATCGGGGACAGTCGGGGCCTACGAGCAGTACTTC; CDR3: CASSLSGTVGAYEQYF
V: TRBV29-1; D: .; size: once; J: TRBJ2-5; DNA: TGCAGCGTTCACCTGGGAGAGAACGGGGAGACCCAGTACTTC; CDR3: CSVHLGENGETQYF
V: TRBV2; D: TRBD2; size: .; J: TRBJ2-7; DNA: TGTGCCAGCATCCTCTCGGGGGCTAGCGGGACATACGAGCAGTACTTC; CDR3: CASILSGASGTYEQYF
V: TRBV11-2; D: .; size: .; J: TRBJ2-7; DNA: TGTGCCAGCAGCTTTGGGACACCCGTTTCCTACGAGCAGTACTTC; CDR3: CASSFGTPVSYEQYF
V: TRBV7-2; D: .; size: .; J: TRBJ2-3; DNA: TGTGCCAGCAGCCTCGGGGTTGGGAGCACAGATACGCAGTATTTT; CDR3: CASSLGVGSTDTQYF
V: TRBV5-1; D: .; size: .; J: TRBJ2-5; DNA: TGCGCCAGCAGCGCCGGAAGCGGGGAGACCCAGTACTTC; CDR3: CASSAGSGETQYF
V: TRBV6-5; D: .; size: .; J: TRBJ2-5; DNA: TGTGCCAGCAGTCAAAGCGGACGTTGGGAGCAGTACTTC; CDR3: CASSQSGRWEQYF
V: TRBV4-2; D: .; size: few; J: TRBJ2-1; DNA: TGTGCCAGCAGCCAAGGGAGGGACTGGGGGACTTACGATGAGCAGTTCTTC; CDR3: CASSQGRDWGTYDEQFF
V: TRBV28; D: .; size: .; J: TRBJ1-6; DNA: TGTGCCAGCAGTTTATCGAGACAGCAACCCCTCCACTTT; CDR3: CASSLSRQQPLHF
V: TRBV9; D: TRBD2; size: .; J: TRBJ2-2; DNA: TGTGCCAGCAGCCTAGCGGGAAGGACGACCGGGGAGCTGTTTTTT; CDR3: CASSLAGRTTGELFF
V: TRBV7-2; D: TRBD1; size: .; J: TRBJ2-3; DNA: TGTGCCAGCAGCCTCCTGGACAGGGCTGATACGCAGTATTTT; CDR3: CASSLLDRADTQYF
V: TRBV7-2; D: TRBD1; size: once; J: TRBJ1-1; DNA: TGTGCCAGCAGCTGGGGACAGGCCTCTGAAGCTTTCTTT; CDR3: CASSWGQASEAFF
V: TRBV7-2; D: .; size: .; J: TRBJ1-4; DNA: TGTGCCAGCAGACTCGGTGGTGGTAATGAAAAACTGTTTTTT; CDR3: CASRLGGGNEKLFF
V: TRBV11-1; D: TRBD1; size: .; J: TRBJ2-3; DNA: TGTGCCAGCAGACGACAGGGGGGTAGCACAGATACGCAGTATTTT; CDR3: CASRRQGGSTDTQYF
V: TRBV28; D: .; size: .; J: TRBJ2-3; DNA: TGTGCCAGCACTCCTCCGGGCACAGATACGCAGTATTTT; CDR3: CASTPPGTDTQYF
V: TRBV5-1; D: TRBD2; size: .; J: TRBJ2-7; DNA: TGCGCCAGCAGCCCCCCCGGGACTAGCGGCAACGAGCAGTACTTC; CDR3: CASSPPGTSGNEQYF
V: TRBV7-2; D: .; size: .; J: TRBJ2-2; DNA: TGTGCCAGCAGCTTAACTAAGGCCGGGGAGCTGTTTTTT; CDR3: CASSLTKAGELFF
V: TRBV6-5; D: TRBD1; size: .; J: TRBJ1-2; DNA: TGTGCCAGCAGTTACTCGGAGGGGGCAGGAGGCTACACCTTC; CDR3: CASSYSEGAGGYTF
V: TRBV5-4; D: .; size: .; J: TRBJ2-1; DNA: TGTGCCAGCAGCTTGGACGGTTCGTCCTACAATGAGCAGTTCTTC; CDR3: CASSLDGSSYNEQFF
V: TRBV6-5; D: .; size: .; J: TRBJ1-2; DNA: TGTGCCAGCAGTCAGGGTGGCAGATTTGATGGCTACACCTTC; CDR3: CASSQGGRFDGYTF
V: TRBV7-9; D: TRBD1; size: .; J: TRBJ1-4; DNA: TGTTCCAGCAGCCATTGGGGACAGGGGACAACTAATGAAAAACTGTTTTTT; CDR3: CSSSHWGQGTTNEKLFF
V: TRBV6-5; D: TRBD1; size: .; J: TRBJ2-7; DNA: TGTGCCAGCACCCTCCGGGACAGGGGGTCCTACGAGCAGTACTTC; CDR3: CASTLRDRGSYEQYF
V: TRBV6-5; D: TRBD1; size: few; J: TRBJ2-7; DNA: TGTGCCAGCACTTGGGGACAGGGGTCCTACGAGCAGTACTTC; CDR3: CASTWGQGSYEQYF
V: TRBV19; D: .; size: .; J: TRBJ1-6; DNA: TGTGCCAGTAGTATTATGGAGGGGCCGAATTCACCCCTCCACTTT; CDR3: CASSIMEGPNSPLHF
V: TRBV6-1; D: .; size: few; J: TRBJ2-7; DNA: TGTGCCAGCAGTCCAGAACCCATAAGTATCTACGAGCAGTACTTC; CDR3: CASSPEPISIYEQYF
V: TRBV10-3; D: .; size: .; J: TRBJ2-1; DNA: TGTGCCATCAGTGTTGGCATTTACAATGAGCAGTTCTTC; CDR3: CAISVGIYNEQFF
V: TRBV5-1; D: .; size: few; J: TRBJ1-4; DNA: TGCGCCAGCAGCTTGGCGGCGGCCAGAACTAATGAAAAACTGTTTTTT; CDR3: CASSLAAARTNEKLFF
V: TRBV6-6; D: TRBD1; size: .; J: TRBJ2-7; DNA: TGTGCCAGCAGCTATGCCGGACAGGGCACCTACGAGCAGTACTTC; CDR3: CASSYAGQGTYEQYF
V: TRBV2; D: .; size: .; J: TRBJ1-5; DNA: TGTGCCAGCAGAGGACTCCGCAATCAGCCCCAGCATTTT; CDR3: CASRGLRNQPQHF
V: TRBV19; D: TRBD1; size: .; J: TRBJ1-4; DNA: TGTGCCAGTAGTATACGGGACAGAAAAGGAGAAAAACTGTTTTTT; CDR3: CASSIRDRKGEKLFF
V: TRBV7-2; D: TRBD1; size: .; J: TRBJ2-7; DNA: TGTGCCAGCAGCTTACAACAGGGGGCATCCTACGAGCAGTACTTC; CDR3: CASSLQQGASYEQYF
V: TRBV28; D: .; size: .; J: TRBJ1-4; DNA: TGTGCCAGCAGTTTAGGGGGCAGGGAAAAACTGTTTTTT; CDR3: CASSLGGREKLFF
V: TRBV27; D: .; size: .; J: TRBJ2-7; DNA: TGTGCCAGCAGTTTATCCACGGGGGAGCAGTACTTC; CDR3: CASSLSTGEQYF
V: TRBV4-3; D: .; size: .; J: TRBJ2-6; DNA: TGCGCCAGCAGCCAAGATCTAGTCTTAACAGGATCTGGGGCCAACGTCCTGACTTTC; CDR3: CASSQDLVLTGSGANVLTF
V: TRBV7-9; D: TRBD2; size: once; J: TRBJ2-1; DNA: TGTGCCAGCAGCTCCATTTCCACGGGAGGGGACAATGAGCAGTTCTTC; CDR3: CASSSISTGGDNEQFF